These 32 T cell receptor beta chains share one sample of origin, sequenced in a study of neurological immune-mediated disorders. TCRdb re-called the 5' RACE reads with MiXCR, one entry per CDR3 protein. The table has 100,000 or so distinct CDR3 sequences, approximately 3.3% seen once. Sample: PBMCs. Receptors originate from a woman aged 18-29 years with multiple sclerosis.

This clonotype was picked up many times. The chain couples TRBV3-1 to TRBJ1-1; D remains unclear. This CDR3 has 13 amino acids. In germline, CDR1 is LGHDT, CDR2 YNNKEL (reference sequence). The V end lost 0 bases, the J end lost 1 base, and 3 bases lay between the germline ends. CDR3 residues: CASSQDKNTEAFF. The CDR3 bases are TGTGCCAGCAGCCAAGACAAGAACACTGAAGCTTTCTTT.

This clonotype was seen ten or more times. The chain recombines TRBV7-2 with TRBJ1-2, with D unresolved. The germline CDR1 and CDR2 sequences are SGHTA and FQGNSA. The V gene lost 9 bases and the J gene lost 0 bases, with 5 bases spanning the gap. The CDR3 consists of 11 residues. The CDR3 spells CASQANYGYTF. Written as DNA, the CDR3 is TGTGCCAGTCAGGCTAACTATGGCTACACCTTC.

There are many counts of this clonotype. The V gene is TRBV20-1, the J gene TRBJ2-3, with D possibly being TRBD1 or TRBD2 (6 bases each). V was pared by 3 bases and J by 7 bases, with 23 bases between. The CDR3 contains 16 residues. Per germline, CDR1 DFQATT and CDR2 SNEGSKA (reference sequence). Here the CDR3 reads CSARKLAVTGGHTQYF. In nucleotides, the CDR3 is TGCAGTGCTAGGAAGTTAGCGGTAACTGGGGGGCATACGCAGTATTTT.

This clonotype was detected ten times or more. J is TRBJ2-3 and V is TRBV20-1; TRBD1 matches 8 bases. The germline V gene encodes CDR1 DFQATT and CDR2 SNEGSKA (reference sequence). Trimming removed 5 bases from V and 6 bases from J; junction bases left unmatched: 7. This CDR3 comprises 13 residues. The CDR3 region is CSAGQGSTDTQYF. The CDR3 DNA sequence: TGCAGTGCTGGACAGGGAAGTACGGATACGCAGTATTTT.

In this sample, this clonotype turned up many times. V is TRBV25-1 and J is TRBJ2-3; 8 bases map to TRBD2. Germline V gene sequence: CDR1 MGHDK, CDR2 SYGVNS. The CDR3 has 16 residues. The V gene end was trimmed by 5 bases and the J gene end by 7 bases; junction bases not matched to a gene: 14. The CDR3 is CASSPRVAGSLNTQYF. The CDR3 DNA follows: TGTGCCAGCAGTCCCCGGGTAGCGGGGTCCTTGAATACGCAGTATTTT. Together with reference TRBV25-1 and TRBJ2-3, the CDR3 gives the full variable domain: EADIYQTPRYLVIGTGKKITLECSQTMGHDKMYWYQQDPGMELHLIHYSYGVNSTEKGDLSSESTVSRIRTEHFPLTLESARPSHTSQYLCASSPRVAGSLNTQYFGPGTRLTVL.

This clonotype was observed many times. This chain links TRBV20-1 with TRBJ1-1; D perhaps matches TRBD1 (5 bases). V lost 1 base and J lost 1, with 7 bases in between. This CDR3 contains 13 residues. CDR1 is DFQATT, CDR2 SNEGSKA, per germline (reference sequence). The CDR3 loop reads CSARVDRNTEAFF. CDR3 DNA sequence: TGCAGTGCTAGAGTTGACAGGAACACTGAAGCTTTCTTT.

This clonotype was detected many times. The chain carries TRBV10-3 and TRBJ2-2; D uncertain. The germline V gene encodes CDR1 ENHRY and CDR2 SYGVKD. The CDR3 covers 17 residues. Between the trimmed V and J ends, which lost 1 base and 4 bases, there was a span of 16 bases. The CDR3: CAISEFLGTASTGELFF. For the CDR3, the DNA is TGTGCCATCAGTGAGTTTCTGGGTACAGCCAGCACCGGGGAGCTGTTTTTT.

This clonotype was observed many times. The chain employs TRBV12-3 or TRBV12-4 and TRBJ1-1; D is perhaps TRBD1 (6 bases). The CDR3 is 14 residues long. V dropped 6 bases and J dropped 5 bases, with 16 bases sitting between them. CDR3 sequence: CASRTQQGTTEAFF. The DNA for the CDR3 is TGTGCCAGCAGGACTCAACAGGGAACGACTGAAGCTTTCTTT.

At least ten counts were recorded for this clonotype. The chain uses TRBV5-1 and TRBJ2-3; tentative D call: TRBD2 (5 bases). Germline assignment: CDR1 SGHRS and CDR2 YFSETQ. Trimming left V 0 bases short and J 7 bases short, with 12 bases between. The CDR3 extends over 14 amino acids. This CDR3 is CASSLDSGLNTQYF. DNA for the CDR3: TGCGCCAGCAGCTTGGATTCGGGATTGAATACGCAGTATTTT.

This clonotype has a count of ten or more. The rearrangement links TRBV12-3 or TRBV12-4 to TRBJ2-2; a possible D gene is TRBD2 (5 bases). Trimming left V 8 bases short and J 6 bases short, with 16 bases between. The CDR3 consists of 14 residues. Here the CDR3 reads CASVGLAGPGELFF. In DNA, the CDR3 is TGTGCCAGCGTAGGTCTAGCCGGCCCCGGGGAGCTGTTTTTT.

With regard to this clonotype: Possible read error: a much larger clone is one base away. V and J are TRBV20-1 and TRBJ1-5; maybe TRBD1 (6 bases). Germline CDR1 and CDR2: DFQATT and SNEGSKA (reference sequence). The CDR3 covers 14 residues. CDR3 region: CSADQGYSNQHQHF. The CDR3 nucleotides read TGCAGTGCTGACCAGGGGTATAGCAATCAGCACCAGCATTTT.

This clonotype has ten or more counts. Here the CDR3 DNA reads TGTGCCAGCAGCTACCTGGACAGGGGGCTTGGAGATACGCAGTATTTT. It specifies CASSYLDRGLGDTQYF. The chain joins TRBV6-2 or TRBV6-3 to TRBJ2-3, with 11 bases identical to TRBD1. Germline V CDR1 and CDR2: MNHEY, SVGEGT. This CDR3 is built from 16 residues. V shed 6 bases and J 5 bases; nucleotides not matched to a gene: 10.

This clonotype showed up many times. CDR3: CASSSTGLTYEQYF. The CDR3 nucleotides read TGTGCCAGCAGTTCTACAGGGCTGACCTACGAGCAGTACTTC. This chain links TRBV27 with TRBJ2-7, with a possible D match to TRBD1 (6 bases). Germline CDR1 reads MNHEY; CDR2 reads SMNVEV (reference sequence). This CDR3 has 14 residues. V was pared by 4 bases and J by 2 bases, with 12 bases between.

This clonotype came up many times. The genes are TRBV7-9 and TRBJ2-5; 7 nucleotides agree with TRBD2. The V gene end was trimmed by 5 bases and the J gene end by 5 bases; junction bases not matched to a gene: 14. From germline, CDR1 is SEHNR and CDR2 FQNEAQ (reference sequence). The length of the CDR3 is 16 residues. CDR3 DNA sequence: TGTGCCAGCAGCCTACCGGGCGGGAGCCTAGGGGAGACCCAGTACTTC. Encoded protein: CASSLPGGSLGETQYF. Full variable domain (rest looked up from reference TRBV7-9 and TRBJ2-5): DTGVSQNPRHKITKRGQNVTFRCDPISEHNRLYWYRQTLGQGPEFLTYFQNEAQLEKSRLLSDRFSAERPKGSFSTLEIQRTEQGDSAMYLCASSLPGGSLGETQYFGPGTRLLVL.

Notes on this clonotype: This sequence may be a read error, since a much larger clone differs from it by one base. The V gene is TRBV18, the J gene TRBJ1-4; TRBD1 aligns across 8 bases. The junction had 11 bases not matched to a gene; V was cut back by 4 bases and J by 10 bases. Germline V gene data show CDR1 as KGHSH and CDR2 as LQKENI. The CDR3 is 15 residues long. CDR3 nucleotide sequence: TGTGCCAGCTCACAACTGACCGGGACAGGCGTAAAACTGTTTTTT. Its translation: CASSQLTGTGVKLFF.

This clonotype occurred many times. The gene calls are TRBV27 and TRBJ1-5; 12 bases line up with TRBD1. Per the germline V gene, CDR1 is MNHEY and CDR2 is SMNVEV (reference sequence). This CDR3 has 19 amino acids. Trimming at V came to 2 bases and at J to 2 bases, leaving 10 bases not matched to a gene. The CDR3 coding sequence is TGTGCCAGCAGTTTAGGTCTTGGGACAGGGGGCATTGGCAATCAGCCCCAGCATTTT. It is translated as CASSLGLGTGGIGNQPQHF.

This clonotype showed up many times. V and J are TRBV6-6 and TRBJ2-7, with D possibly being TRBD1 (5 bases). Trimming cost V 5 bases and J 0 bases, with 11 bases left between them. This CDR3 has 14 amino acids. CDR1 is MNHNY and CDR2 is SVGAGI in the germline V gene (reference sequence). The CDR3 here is CASSPGHSSYEQYF. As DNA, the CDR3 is TGTGCCAGCAGTCCCGGACATAGCTCCTACGAGCAGTACTTC.

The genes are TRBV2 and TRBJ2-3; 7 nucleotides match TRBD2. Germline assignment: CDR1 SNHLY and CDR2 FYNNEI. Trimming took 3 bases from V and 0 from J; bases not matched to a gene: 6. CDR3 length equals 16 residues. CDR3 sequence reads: CASSEAQAGSTDTQYF. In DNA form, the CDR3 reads TGTGCCAGCAGTGAGGCCCAAGCGGGGAGCACAGATACGCAGTATTTT.

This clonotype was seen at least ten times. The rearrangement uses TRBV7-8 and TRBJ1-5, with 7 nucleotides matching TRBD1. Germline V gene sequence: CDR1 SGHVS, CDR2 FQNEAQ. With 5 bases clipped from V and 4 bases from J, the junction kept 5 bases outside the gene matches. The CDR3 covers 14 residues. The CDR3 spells CASSLGQSNQPQHF. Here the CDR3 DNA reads TGTGCCAGCAGCCTGGGACAGAGTAATCAGCCCCAGCATTTT.

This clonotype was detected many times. CDR3 DNA sequence: TGCAGTGCTTCTCCGGGACTGAGCTCCTACAATGAGCAGTTCTTC. This codes for CSASPGLSSYNEQFF. The chain combines TRBV20-1 with TRBJ2-1; a possible D gene is TRBD2 (6 bases). CDR1 DFQATT and CDR2 SNEGSKA come from the germline V gene (reference sequence). V lost 5 bases to trimming and J lost 0 bases, with 14 bases between them. The CDR3 spans 15 residues.

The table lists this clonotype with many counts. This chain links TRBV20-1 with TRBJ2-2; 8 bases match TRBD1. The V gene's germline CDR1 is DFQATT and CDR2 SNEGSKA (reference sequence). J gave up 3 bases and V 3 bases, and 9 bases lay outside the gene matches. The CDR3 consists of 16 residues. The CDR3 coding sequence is TGCAGTGCTAGTTTGCCAGGGGGCCGGGACACCGGGGAGCTGTTTTTT. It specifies CSASLPGGRDTGELFF.

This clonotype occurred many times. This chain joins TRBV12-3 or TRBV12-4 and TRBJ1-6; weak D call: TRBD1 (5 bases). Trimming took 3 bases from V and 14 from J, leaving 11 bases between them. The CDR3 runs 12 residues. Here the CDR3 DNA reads TGTGCCAGCAGTTTTCGTGAGGGGTCCCTCCACTTT. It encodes CASSFREGSLHF.

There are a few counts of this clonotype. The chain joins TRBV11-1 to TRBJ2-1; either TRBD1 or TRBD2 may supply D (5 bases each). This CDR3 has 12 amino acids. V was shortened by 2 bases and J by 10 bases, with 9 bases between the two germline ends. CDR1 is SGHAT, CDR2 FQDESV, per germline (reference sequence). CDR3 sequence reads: CASSLQGREQFF. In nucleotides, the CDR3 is TGTGCCAGCAGCTTACAGGGACGGGAGCAGTTCTTC. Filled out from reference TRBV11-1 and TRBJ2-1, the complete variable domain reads EAEVAQSPRYKITEKSQAVAFWCDPISGHATLYWYRQILGQGPELLVQFQDESVVDDSQLPKDRFSAERLKGVDSTLKIQPAELGDSAMYLCASSLQGREQFFGPGTRLTVL.

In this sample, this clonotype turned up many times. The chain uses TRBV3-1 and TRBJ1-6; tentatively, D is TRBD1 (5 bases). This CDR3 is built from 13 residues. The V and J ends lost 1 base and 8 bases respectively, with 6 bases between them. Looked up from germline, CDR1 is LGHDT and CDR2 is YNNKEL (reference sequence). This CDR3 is CASSQGGDSPLHF. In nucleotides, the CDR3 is TGTGCCAGCAGCCAAGGGGGGGATTCACCCCTCCACTTT. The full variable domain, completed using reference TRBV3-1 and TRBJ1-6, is DTAVSQTPKYLVTQMGNDKSIKCEQNLGHDTMYWYKQDSKKFLKIMFSYNNKELIINETVPNRFSPKSPDKAHLNLHINSLELGDSAVYFCASSQGGDSPLHFGNGTRLTVT.

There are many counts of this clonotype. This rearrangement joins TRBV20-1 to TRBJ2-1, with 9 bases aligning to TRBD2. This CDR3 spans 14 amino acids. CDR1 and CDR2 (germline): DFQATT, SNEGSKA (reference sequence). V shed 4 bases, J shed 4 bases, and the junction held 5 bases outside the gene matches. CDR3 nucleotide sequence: TGCAGTGCTACGACTAGCGGTCATTACAATGAGCAGTTCTTC. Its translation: CSATTSGHYNEQFF.

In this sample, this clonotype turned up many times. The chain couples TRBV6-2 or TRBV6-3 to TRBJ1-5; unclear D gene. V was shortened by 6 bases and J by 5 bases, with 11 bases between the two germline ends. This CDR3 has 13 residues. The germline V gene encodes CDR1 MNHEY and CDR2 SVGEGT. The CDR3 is CASRGIRDQPQHF. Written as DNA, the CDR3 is TGTGCCAGCAGGGGTATAAGGGATCAGCCCCAGCATTTT.

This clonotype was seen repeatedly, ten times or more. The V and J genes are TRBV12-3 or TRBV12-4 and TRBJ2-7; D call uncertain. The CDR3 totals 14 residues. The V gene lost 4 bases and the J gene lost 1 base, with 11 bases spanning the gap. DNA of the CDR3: TGTGCCAGCAGTTCCAGGACGTTATCCTACGAGCAGTACTTC. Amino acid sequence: CASSSRTLSYEQYF.

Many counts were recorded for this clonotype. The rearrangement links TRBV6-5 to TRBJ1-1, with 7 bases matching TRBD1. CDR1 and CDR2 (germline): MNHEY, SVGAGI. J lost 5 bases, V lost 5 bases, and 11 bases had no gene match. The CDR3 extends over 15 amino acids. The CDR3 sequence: CASSRGGQGETEAFF. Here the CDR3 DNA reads TGTGCCAGCAGTAGGGGGGGGCAGGGGGAAACTGAAGCTTTCTTT.

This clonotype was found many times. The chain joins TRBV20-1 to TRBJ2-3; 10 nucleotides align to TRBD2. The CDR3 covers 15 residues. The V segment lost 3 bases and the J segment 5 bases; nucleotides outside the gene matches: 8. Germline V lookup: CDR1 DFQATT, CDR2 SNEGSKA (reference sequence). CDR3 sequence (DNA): TGCAGTGCTAGCCTAGCGGGGGCCGCTCTAGATACGCAGTATTTT. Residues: CSASLAGAALDTQYF.

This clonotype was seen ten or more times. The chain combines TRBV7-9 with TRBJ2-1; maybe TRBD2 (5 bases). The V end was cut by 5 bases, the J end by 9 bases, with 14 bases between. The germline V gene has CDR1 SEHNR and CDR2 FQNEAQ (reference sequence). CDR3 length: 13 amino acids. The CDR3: CASSRPPEGEQFF. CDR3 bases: TGTGCCAGCAGCCGCCCCCCCGAGGGTGAGCAGTTCTTC.

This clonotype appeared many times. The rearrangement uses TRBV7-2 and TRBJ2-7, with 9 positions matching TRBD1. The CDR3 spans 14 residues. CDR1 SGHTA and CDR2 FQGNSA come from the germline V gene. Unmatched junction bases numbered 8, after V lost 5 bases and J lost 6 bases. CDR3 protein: CASSLGQGTAEQYF. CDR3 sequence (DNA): TGTGCCAGCAGCCTCGGACAGGGGACGGCCGAGCAGTACTTC.

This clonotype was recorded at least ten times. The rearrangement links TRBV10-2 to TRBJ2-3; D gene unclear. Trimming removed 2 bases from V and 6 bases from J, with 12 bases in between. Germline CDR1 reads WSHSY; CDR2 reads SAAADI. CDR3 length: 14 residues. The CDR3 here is CASSEGTSPDTQYF. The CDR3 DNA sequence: TGCGCCAGCAGTGAGGGCACATCCCCCGATACGCAGTATTTT.